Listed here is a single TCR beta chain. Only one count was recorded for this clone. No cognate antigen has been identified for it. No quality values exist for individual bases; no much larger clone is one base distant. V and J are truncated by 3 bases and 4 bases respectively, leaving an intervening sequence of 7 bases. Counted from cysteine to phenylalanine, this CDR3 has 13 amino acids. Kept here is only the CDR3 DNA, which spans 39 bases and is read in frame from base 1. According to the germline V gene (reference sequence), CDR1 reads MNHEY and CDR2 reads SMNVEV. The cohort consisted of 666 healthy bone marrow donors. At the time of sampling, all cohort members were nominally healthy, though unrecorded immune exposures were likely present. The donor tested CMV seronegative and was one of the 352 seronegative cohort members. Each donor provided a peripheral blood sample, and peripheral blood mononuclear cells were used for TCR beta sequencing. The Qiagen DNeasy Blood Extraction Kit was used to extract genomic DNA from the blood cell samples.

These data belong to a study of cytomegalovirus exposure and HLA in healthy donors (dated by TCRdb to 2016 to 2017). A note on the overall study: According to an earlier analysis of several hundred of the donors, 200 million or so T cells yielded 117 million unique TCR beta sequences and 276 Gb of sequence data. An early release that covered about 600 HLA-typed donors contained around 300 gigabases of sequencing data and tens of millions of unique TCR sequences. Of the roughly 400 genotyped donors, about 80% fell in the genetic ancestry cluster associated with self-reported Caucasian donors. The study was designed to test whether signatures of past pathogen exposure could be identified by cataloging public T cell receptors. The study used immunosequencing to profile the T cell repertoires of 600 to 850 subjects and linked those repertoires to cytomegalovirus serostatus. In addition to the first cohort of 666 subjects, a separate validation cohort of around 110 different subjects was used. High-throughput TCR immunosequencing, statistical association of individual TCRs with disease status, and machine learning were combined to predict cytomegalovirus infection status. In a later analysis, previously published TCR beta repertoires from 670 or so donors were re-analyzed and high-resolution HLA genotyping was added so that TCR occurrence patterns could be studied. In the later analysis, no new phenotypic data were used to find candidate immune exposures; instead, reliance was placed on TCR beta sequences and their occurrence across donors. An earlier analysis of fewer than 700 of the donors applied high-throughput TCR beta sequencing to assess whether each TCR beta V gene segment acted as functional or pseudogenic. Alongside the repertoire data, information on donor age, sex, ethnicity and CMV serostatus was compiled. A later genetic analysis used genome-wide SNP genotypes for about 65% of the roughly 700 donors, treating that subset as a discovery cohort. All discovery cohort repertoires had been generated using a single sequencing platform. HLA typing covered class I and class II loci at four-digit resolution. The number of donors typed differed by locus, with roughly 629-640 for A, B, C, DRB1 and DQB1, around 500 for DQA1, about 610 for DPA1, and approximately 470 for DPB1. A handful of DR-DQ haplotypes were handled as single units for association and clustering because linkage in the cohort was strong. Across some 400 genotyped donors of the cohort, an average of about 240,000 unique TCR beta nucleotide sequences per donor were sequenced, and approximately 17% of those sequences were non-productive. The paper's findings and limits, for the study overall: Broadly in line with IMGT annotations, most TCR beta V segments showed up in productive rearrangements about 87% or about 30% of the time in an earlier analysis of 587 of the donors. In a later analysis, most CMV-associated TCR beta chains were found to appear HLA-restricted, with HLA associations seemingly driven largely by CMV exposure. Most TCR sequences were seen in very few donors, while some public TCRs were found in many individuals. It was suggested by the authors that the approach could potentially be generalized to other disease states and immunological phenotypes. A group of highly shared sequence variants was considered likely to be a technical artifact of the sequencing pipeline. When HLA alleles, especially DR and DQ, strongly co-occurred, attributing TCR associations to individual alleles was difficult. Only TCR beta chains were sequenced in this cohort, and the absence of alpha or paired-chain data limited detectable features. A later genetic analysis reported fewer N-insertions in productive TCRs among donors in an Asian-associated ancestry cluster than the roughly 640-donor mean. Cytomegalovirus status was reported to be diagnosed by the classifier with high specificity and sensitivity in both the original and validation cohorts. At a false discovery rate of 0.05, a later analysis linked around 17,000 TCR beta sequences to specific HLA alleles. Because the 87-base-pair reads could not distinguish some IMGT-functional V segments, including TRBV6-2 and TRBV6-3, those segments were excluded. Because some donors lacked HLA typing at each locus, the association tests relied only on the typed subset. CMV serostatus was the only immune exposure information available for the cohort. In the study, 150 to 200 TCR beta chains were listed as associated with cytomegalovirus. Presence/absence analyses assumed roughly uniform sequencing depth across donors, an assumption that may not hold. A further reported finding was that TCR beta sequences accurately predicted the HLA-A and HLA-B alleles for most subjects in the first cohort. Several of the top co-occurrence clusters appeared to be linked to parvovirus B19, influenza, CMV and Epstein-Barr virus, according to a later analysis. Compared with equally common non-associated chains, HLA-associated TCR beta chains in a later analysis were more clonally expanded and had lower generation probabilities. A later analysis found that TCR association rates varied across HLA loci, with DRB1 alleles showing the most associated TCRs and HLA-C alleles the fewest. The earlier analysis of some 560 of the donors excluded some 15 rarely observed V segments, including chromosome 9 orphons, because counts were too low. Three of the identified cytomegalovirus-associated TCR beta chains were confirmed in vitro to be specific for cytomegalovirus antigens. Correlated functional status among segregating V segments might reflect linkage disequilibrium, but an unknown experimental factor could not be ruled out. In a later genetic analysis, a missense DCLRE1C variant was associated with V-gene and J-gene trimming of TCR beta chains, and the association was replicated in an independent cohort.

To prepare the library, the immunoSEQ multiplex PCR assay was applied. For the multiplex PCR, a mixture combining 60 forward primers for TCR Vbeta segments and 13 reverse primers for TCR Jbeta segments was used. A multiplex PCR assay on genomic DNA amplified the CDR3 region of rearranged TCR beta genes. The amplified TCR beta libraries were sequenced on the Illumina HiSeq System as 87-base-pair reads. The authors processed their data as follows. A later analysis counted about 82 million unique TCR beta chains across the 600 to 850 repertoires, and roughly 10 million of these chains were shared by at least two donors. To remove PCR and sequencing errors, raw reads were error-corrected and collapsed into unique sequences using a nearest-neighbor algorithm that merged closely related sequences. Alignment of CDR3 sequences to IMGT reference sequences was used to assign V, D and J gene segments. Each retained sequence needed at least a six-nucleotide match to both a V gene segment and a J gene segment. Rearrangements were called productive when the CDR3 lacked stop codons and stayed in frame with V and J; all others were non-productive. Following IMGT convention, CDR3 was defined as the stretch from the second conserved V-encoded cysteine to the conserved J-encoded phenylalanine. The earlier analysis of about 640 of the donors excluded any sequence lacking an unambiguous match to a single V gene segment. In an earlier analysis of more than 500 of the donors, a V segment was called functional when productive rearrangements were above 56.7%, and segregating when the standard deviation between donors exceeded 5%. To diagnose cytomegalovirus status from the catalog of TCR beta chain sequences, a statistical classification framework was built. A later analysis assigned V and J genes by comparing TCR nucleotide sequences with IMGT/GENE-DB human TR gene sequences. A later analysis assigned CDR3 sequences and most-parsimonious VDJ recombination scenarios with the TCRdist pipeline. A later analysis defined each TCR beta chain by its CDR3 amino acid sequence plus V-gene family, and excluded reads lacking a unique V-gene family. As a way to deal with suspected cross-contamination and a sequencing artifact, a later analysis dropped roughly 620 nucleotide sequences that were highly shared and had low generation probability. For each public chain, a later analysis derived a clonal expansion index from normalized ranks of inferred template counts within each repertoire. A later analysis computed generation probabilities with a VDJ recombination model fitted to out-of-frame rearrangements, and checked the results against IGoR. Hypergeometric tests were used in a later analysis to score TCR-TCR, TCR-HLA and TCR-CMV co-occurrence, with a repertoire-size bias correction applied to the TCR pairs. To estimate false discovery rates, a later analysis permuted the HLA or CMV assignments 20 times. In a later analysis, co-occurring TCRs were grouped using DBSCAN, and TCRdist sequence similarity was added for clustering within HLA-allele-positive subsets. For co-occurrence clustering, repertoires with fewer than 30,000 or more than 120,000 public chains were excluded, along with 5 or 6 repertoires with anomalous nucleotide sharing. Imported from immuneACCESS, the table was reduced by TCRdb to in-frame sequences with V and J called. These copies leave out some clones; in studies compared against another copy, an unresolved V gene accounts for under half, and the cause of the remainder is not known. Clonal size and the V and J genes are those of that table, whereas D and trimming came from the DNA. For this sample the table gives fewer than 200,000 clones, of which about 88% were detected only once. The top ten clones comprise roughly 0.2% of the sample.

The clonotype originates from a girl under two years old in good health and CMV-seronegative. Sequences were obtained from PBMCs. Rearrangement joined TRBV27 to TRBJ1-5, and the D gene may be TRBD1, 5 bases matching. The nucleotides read TGTGCCAGCAGTTTCGGGGGGAATCAGCCCCAGCATTTT. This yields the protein CASSFGGNQPQHF.